This TCR beta chain is from a study of blood T cell repertoires in COVID-19 (dated by TCRdb to between 2020 and 2021). Some background on the complete study: Collaborator samples came from the United States, Italy and Spain and covered acute and convalescent phases of COVID-19. The material from the prospective study consisted of cDNA or gDNA derived from T cells, B-cell-depleted T cells, or PBMCs. Deeply sampled blood TCRbeta repertoires from subjects exposed to, actively infected with, or recovered from COVID-19 were included in the dataset. The repertoires were made available in a free public database intended to serve as a resource for research on the immune response to SARS-CoV-2. Samples came from the ongoing ImmuneRACE study (first 160 participants) plus 1,254 subjects from 6 global collaborators. Sample metadata almost always included a de-identified subject ID, COVID-19 status, age in years and sex. Where available, HLA class I and class II types were obtained from metadata supplied by the sample provider rather than from assay-based typing. Broader findings and caveats from the paper: Clinical and demographic metadata were provided uncurated, with the amount varying by source and participant.

Another Seattle source contributed samples from volunteer blood donors who had recovered from COVID-19. Collaborating institutions collected whole blood in K2EDTA tubes following their own protocols. Collaborator samples were shipped for TCRbeta analysis as frozen whole blood, isolated PBMCs, or DNA extracted from either sample type. TCRbeta CDR3 regions were amplified from genomic DNA using the immunoSEQ Assay, a bias-controlled multiplex PCR. The original methods were these. Nucleated cell counts per sample were estimated from amplification of reference gene primers within the assay. Sequence reads were collapsed and filtered to measure the absolute abundance of every unique TCRbeta CDR3 rearrangement. For each sample, productive Simpson clonality was calculated as the square root of Simpson's diversity index over productive rearrangements. TCRdb stores this immuneACCESS table with in-frame sequences only. Part of the clones is absent; in the studies checked, under half of the shortfall reflects unresolved V genes, and no reason is known for the rest. V, J and clone size derive from that table, while D and trimming were established from the DNA sequence. The sample profile shows more than 150,000 clones; 80% to 90% of them were found once. The ten largest clones add up to about 1% of the sample.

The germline V gene gives CDR1 as SGHAT and CDR2 as FQNNGV. From cysteine to phenylalanine, the CDR3 is 17 amino acids long. Here the CDR3 DNA is all that survives: 51 bases in frame from base 1. V is shortened by 6 bases, J by 0 bases, and the region joining them spans 17 bases. Comment on this clone: Its antigen remains unidentified. Per-base quality was not reported, and no clone a single base away is much larger than it.

The receptor was isolated from a woman aged 18-35 years who had recovered from COVID-19. Input material: peripheral blood. The rearrangement combines TRBV11-2 with TRBJ2-2, with a tentative D gene TRBD2 over 7 matching bases. The nucleotides read TGTGCCAGCAGTTTGCGCGGGGGACACTCGAACACCGGGGAGCTGTTTTTT. Its translation reads: CASSLRGGHSNTGELFF.